The source of this T cell receptor beta chain is a study of healthy donors' naive CD4 and CD8 T cells. Study as a whole: A new alpha primer set targeted every functional IMGT alpha variant.

Turning to this clonotype: Its antigen is undetermined. The junction shows a germline mismatch at one end, possibly a read error.

Each TCR library used around 500 ng of total RNA and a linear amplification protocol. TCRdb redid the calling of the reads with MiXCR, one entry per CDR3 protein. The table shows roughly 200,000 distinct CDR3 sequences, with nearly 75% occurring only once. Germline V lookup: CDR1 LNHNV, CDR2 YYDKDF (reference sequence). This CDR3 has 13 amino acids. Study conclusions and caveats: About an eighth of CD4/CD8 propensity variance appeared explained by V, J and CDR3 charge. Negatively charged CDR3s marked CD8+ lineage; positively charged CDR3s marked CD4+ lineage.

Naive CD4+ cells were sorted as CD4+CD8-CD45RO-CD45RA+; naive CD8+ as CD8+CD4-CD45RA+CD27bright. The V gene is TRBV15, the J gene TRBJ1-1; D unclear. The source is a pool of human donors in good health; the sample pools cells from several healthy donors. Sample: naive CD4+ and CD8+ T cells sorted from blood, pooled from several donors. DNA for the CDR3: TGTGCCACCAGCGGAGATATGAACTTATGGGCTTTCTTT. Translation gives CATSGDMNLWAFF. Supplemented by reference TRBV15 and TRBJ1-1, the full variable domain reads DAMVIQNPRYQVTQFGKPVTLSCSQTLNHNVMYWYQQKSSQAPKLLFHYYDKDFNNEADTPDNFQSRRPNTSFCFLDIRSPGLGDTAMYLCATSGDMNLWAFFGQGTRLTVV.